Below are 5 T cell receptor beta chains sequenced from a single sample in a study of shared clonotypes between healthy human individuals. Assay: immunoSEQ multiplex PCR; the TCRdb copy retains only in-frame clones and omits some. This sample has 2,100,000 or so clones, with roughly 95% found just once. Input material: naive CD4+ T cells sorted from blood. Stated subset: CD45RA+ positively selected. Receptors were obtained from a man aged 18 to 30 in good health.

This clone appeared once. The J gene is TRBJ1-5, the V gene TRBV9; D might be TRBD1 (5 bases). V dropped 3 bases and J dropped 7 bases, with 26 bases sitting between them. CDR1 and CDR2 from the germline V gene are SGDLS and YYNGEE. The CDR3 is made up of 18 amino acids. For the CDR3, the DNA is TGTGCCAGCAGCGGGCATATAGACAGCGCTTTGGATCAACAGCCCCAGCATTTT. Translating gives CASSGHIDSALDQQPQHF.

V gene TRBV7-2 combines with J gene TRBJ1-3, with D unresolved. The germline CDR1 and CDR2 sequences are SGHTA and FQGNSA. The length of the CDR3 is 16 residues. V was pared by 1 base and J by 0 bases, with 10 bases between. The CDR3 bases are TGTGCCAGCAGCTTAGATTCGACTTACTCTGGAAACACCATATATTTT. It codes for CASSLDSTYSGNTIYF.

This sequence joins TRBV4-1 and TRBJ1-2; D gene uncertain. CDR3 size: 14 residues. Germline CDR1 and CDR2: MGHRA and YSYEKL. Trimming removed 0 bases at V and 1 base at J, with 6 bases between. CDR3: CASSQDNSNYGYTF. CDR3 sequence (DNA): TGCGCCAGCAGCCAAGATAACAGTAACTATGGCTACACCTTC.

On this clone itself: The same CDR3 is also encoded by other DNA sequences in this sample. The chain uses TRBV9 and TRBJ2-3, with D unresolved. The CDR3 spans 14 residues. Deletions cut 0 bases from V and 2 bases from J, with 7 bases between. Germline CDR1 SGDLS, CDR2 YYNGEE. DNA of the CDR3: TGTGCCAGCAGCGTAGACCTCGCCACAGATACGCAGTATTTT. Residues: CASSVDLATDTQYF.

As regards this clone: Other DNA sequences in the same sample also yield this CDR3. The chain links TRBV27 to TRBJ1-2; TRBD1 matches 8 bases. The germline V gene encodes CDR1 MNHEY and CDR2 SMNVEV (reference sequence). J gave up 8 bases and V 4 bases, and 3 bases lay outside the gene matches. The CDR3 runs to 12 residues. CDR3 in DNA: TGTGCCAGCAGTTCGACAGGGGAAGGCTACACCTTC. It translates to CASSSTGEGYTF.